The clone carrying this T cell receptor (beta chain) came up a few times. The data are from a study of control samples from healthy donors and cancer patients. This CDR3 contains 14 residues. Germline V CDR1 and CDR2: SNHLY, FYNNEI. Trimming pared 3 bases from V and 1 base from J, leaving 7 bases between. Assay used: immunoSEQ multiplex PCR; TCRdb lists only in-frame clones, some missing. The table has roughly 94,000 clones, less than 85% seen once. The sequenced sample consisted of PBMCs. The TCR originated in a man aged 70-80 years with lung cancer. This sequence joins TRBV2 and TRBJ1-5, with unresolved D. The CDR3 loop reads CASSDGKSNQPQHF. The CDR3 DNA follows: TGTGCCAGCAGTGACGGGAAAAGCAATCAGCCCCAGCATTTT.